One T cell receptor (beta chain) is described in this entry. Its antigen target is currently unknown. No much larger clonotype is one base removed from it; base qualities were not supplied. The record originates from a study of regulatory T cells in long-lasting Graves disease (dated by TCRdb to 2020 to 2022). About the study as a whole: Patients with newly diagnosed Graves' disease had been on antithyroid drugs for under 3 months. The study took place in China and was registered as a clinical trial. Peripheral blood TCR sequencing and RNA sequencing compared persistent Graves' disease patients with newly diagnosed Graves' disease patients. A total of some 35 samples underwent TCR sequencing, from some 13 patients with persistent Graves' disease and 20 or so patients with newly diagnosed Graves' disease. The research as a whole found: More public clonotypes were shared among persistent patients (roughly 2,700) than among newly diagnosed patients (more than 900). Because the primary lesion, thyroid tissue, could not be accessed, the study looked at peripheral blood alone. Lower TCR Shannon entropy and fewer highly expanded clones were observed in persistent Graves' disease patients than in newly diagnosed patients, which suggested clonal expansion. The small sample size was acknowledged by the authors as a limitation that may reduce accuracy. Preferential use of TRBV28, TRBJ1-2 and TRBJ2-5 was observed in persistent disease, whereas TRBV20-1 and TRBJ2-1 were favored in newly diagnosed disease. Sequencing and analysis were limited to the TCR beta chain.

Libraries were made using multiplex PCR. The sequencing machine was an Illumina HiSeq 4000. CDR3 regions were amplified by Arm-PCR with iRepertoire HTBI primers to construct TCR beta libraries. Gel purification was performed on PCR products prior to sequencing. From the authors' description of their analysis: Across samples, around 62 TRBV and 13 to 15 TRBJ segments were identified and used for gene usage analysis of CDR3 amino acid clonotypes. COPE and FqMerger were used to merge filtered high-quality paired reads into contigs. BLAST was used to align contigs to the IMGT TRBV, TRBD and TRBJ reference genes, and CDR3 was defined following IMGT. Any clonotype with a frequency above 0.1% was counted as a highly expanded clone. Repertoire diversity was measured by Shannon entropy, and V-J evenness by the Gini coefficient. Clonotypes shared by more than one individual were considered public. The public reads were reanalyzed by TCRdb: fastp trimming at Q25, MiXCR alignment, in-frame beta chains only. Every CDR3 protein is listed once, alongside the most common genes and DNA of its rows. None of the V and J calls come from the authors' own analysis; TCRdb made them. The sample yields 450,000 to 500,000 distinct CDR3 sequences; roughly 16% were counted once. The top ten constitute approximately 12% of the sample.

Sample time point, as interpreted from the label and publication: newly diagnosed GD, antithyroid drugs for less than 3 months. For both TCR sequencing and RNA sequencing, RNA was extracted from PBMCs using TRIzol. The diagnosis of Graves' disease followed American Thyroid Association guidelines. Patients were recruited from an endocrinology department in Xi'an, China. From each patient, about 9.7 milliliters of peripheral blood was collected into an EDTA anticoagulant tube. Ficoll Paque Plus density gradient separation was used to isolate PBMCs, and no further T cell sorting was done. An Agilent 2100 Bioanalyzer and agarose gel were used to check RNA quality, while a NanoDrop 2000 measured RNA concentration. Unmatched junction bases come to 9, with V trimmed by 0 bases and J by 0 bases. The cysteine opens and the phenylalanine closes a CDR3 of 19 amino acids. Of all the DNA, just the CDR3 is kept, 57 bases in frame from base 1. The CDR1 and CDR2 encoded by the germline V gene are SGHRS and YFSETQ.

These same data were also listed under a study on T cells in Graves' hyperthyroidism and ophthalmopathy. The second paper further reports: Stable Graves' hyperthyroidism was defined as no progression to ophthalmopathy during 18 months of follow-up. Hyperthyroidism patients were aged 18 to 65 years and newly diagnosed, with disease duration of less than 2 months. The study excluded patients with uncontrolled infections, other autoimmune diseases, pregnancy or lactation. Clinical symptoms, serum thyroxine and TRAb, thyroid ultrasound, and orbital computed tomography formed the basis for the diagnoses. The first round of RT-PCR for the TCR CDR3 was performed with the HTBI primer set and the Qiagen OneStep RT-PCR kit. Most expanded thyroid clonotypes (frequency above 0.001) were also found in blood, which suggests that blood repertoires may mirror thyroid immune responses. In cross-validation, a model built on a 13 V-J signature told ophthalmopathy apart from stable hyperthyroidism with approximately 90% sensitivity and roughly 81% specificity, and in testing the same model reached 80%/75%. During validation, the model predicted progression to ophthalmopathy a median of about 6.5 months ahead of onset, with approximately 70% sensitivity and around 73% specificity. To identify distinguishing TCR V-J signatures, a discovery cohort of around 98 patients was used, comprising 43 with Graves' ophthalmopathy and 57 with stable Graves' hyperthyroidism. Prospective prediction of ophthalmopathy was tested in an independent validation cohort consisting of 18 hyperthyroidism patients and 15 or so patients who later progressed to ophthalmopathy. The 95 to 100 discovery patients were randomly split 7:3 into training and test sets. In addition, the study compared T-cell repertoires in thyroid tissue and in blood from six Graves' hyperthyroidism patients. Once sampling was done, hyperthyroidism patients were given methimazole at a starting dose of 30 mg daily, whereas ophthalmopathy patients were given high-dose intravenous methylprednisolone. A second multiplex PCR round built the libraries, followed by size selection and purification. Paired-end sequencing of the libraries was performed with 100 bp reads on an Illumina HiSeq2000. SOAPnuke was used to process the raw data, throwing out any read that contained adapters or uncalled bases, had a mean Phred below 15, or lacked an exact constant-primer or identifier match. COPE v1.2.5 was used to merge the high-quality paired reads, and each unique nucleotide sequence was defined as a clonotype. MiTCR v1.1 was used to align clonotypes to the IMGT TRBV, TRBD and TRBJ reference segments. The analysis was restricted to V-J combinations with a frequency above 0.0001, which together covered about 99% of the repertoires. The TCS score was defined as F50 (clonal expansion) divided by E x V (chaos), with BLOSUM62-based TCRdist calculated between CDR3 peptides within each V-J. Welch's t-statistics and random forest reduced around 520 V-J features to under 15, which were used in a naive Bayes classifier (R e1071). No statistical method was used to set the sample size in advance, and investigators knew the group allocation. TCR Vbeta CDR3 sequencing of 120 to 150 peripheral blood samples (43 ophthalmopathy, under 80 hyperthyroidism and approximately 17 progressor patients) is reported in the paper.

The origin of this receptor is a man in his forties with Graves disease. Donor details come from another sample of the same person, matched by shared clones. The sequence is built from TRBV5-1 and TRBJ2-1; a stretch of 10 junction bases matches TRBD2. The material was peripheral blood mononuclear cells (PBMCs), obtained at new diagnosis, from a patient treated with antithyroid drugs. The CDR3 in this case is CASSLGLVASGSSYNEQFF. The DNA is as follows: TGCGCCAGCAGCTTGGGGCTCGTGGCTAGCGGGAGCTCCTACAATGAGCAGTTCTTC. With all but the CDR3 taken from the reference TRBV5-1 and TRBJ2-1 genes, the full variable domain is: KAGVTQTPRYLIKTRGQQVTLSCSPISGHRSVSWYQQTPGQGLQFLFEYFSETQRNKGNFPGRFSGRQFSNSRSEMNVSTLELGDSALYLCASSLGLVASGSSYNEQFFGPGTRLTVL.